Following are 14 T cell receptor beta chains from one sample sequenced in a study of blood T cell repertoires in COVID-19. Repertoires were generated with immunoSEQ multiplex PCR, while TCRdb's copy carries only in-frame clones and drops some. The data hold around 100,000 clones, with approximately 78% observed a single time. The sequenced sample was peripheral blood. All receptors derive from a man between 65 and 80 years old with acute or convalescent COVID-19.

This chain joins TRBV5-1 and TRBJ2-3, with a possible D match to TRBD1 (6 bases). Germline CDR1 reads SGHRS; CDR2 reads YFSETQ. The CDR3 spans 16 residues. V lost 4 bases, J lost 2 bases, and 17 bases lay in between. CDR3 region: CASSGGQSALTDTQYF. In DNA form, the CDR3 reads TGCGCCAGCAGCGGAGGACAGAGCGCCCTCACAGATACGCAGTATTTT. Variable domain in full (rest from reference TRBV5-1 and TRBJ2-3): KAGVTQTPRYLIKTRGQQVTLSCSPISGHRSVSWYQQTPGQGLQFLFEYFSETQRNKGNFPGRFSGRQFSNSRSEMNVSTLELGDSALYLCASSGGQSALTDTQYFGPGTRLTVL.

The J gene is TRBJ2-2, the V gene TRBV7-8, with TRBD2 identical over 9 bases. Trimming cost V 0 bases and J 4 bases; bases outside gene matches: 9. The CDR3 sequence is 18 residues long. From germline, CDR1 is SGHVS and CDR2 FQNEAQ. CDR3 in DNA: TGTGCCAGCAGCTTAGCTATGGCTAGCGGGACAGCCACCGGGGAGCTGTTTTTT. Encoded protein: CASSLAMASGTATGELFF.

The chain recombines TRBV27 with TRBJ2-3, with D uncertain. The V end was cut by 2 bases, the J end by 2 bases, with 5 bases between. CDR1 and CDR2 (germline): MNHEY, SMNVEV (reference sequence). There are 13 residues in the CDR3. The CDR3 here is CASSLRVTDTQYF. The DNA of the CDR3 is TGTGCCAGCAGTTTACGAGTCACAGATACGCAGTATTTT.

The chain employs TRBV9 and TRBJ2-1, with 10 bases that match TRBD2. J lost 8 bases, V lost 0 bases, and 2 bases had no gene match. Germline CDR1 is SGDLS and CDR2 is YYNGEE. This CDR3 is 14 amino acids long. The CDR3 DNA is TGTGCCAGCAGCGTAGTAGGGACTAGCGATGAGCAGTTCTTC. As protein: CASSVVGTSDEQFF.

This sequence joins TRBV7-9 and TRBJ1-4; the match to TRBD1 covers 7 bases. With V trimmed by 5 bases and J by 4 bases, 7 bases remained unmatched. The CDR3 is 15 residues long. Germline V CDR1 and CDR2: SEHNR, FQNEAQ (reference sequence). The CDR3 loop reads CASSRTGVYNEKLFF. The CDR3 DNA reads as TGTGCCAGCAGCCGGACAGGAGTATATAATGAAAAACTGTTTTTT.

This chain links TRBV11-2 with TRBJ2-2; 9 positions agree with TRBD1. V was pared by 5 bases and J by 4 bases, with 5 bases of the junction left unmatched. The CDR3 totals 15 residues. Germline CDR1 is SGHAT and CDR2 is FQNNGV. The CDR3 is CASSPTTGGTGELFF. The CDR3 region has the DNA TGTGCCAGCAGCCCCACGACAGGGGGCACCGGGGAGCTGTTTTTT.

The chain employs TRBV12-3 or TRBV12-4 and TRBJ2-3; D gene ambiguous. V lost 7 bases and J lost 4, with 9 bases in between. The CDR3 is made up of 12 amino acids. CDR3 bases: TGTGCCAGCACCGATCGCGCAGATACGCAGTATTTT. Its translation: CASTDRADTQYF.

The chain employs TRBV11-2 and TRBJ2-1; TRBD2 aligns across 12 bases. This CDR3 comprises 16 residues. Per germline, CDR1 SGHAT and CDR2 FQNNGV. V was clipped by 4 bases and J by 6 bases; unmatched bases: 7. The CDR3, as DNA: TGTGCCAGCAGCTCGTCGACTAGCGGGGGTGGCAATGAGCAGTTCTTC. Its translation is CASSSSTSGGGNEQFF.

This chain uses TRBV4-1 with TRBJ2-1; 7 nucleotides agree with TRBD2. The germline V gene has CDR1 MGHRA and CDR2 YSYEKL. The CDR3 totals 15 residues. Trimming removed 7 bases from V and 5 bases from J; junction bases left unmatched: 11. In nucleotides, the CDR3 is TGCGCCAGCACCCCCCCGCTAGCGGAGGACAATGAGCAGTTCTTC. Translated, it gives CASTPPLAEDNEQFF.

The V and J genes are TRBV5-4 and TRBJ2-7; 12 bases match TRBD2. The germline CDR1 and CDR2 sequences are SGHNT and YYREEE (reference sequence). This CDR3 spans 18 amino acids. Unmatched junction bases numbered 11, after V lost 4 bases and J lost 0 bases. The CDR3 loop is CASSRGLAGGSSSYEQYF. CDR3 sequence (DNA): TGTGCCAGCAGCCGGGGTCTAGCGGGGGGGTCCAGCTCCTACGAGCAGTACTTC.

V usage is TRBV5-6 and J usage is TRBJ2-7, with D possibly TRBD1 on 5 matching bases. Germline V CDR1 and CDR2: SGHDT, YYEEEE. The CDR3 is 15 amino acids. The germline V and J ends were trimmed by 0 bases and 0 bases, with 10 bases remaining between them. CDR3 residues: CASSLGPTDSYEQYF. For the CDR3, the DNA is TGTGCCAGCAGCTTGGGCCCGACAGACTCCTACGAGCAGTACTTC.

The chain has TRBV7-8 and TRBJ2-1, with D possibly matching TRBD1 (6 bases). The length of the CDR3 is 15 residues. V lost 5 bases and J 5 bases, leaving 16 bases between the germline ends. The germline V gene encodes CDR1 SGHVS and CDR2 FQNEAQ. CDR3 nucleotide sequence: TGTGCCAGCAGCCCGCTCATGGGGGCGCACAATGAGCAGTTCTTC. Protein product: CASSPLMGAHNEQFF.

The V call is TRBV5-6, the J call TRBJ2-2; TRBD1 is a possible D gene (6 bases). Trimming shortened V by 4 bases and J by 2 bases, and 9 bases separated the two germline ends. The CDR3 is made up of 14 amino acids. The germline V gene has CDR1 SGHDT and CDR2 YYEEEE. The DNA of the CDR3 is TGTGCCAGCAGCCGGGACACCAACACCGGGGAGCTGTTTTTT. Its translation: CASSRDTNTGELFF.

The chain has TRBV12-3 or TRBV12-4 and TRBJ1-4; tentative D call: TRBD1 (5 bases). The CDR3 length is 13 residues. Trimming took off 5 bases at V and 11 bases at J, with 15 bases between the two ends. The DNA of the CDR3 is TGTGCCAGCAGTCCTCGGGGGTCGGCGAAACTGTTTTTT. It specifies CASSPRGSAKLFF.